The 9 T cell receptor beta chains below all came from one sample that was sequenced in a study of shared clonotypes between healthy human individuals. Method: immunoSEQ multiplex PCR; TCRdb's copy keeps in-frame clones and lacks some. The repertoire consists of hundreds of thousands of clones, with approximately 95% occurring once and the leading ten covering around 0.12%. CD45RO negativity and positive selection for CCR7 defined naive CD8 cells, a population that excluded terminally differentiated effector memory CD45RA+ cells. Sequencing was performed on naive CD8+ T cells sorted from blood. The receptors come from a woman in her 30s in good health.

As concerns this clone: Germline is not matched at one junction end, which may reflect a read error. This chain uses TRBV7-9 with TRBJ2-1, with a possible D match to TRBD2 (7 bases). The CDR3 is made up of 12 amino acids. The germline V gene encodes CDR1 SEHNR and CDR2 FQNEAQ (reference sequence). DNA of the CDR3: TGTGCCAGCAGCTTAGGCGGGGGCCTCAGGGTCTTC. Amino acid sequence: CASSLGGGLRVF.

V usage is TRBV4-2 and J usage is TRBJ1-1; D is unclear. Germline V gene data show CDR1 as LGHNA and CDR2 as YNFKEQ. The CDR3 loop spans 16 amino acids. The V end was cut by 1 base, the J end by 5 bases, with 17 bases between. In DNA, the CDR3 is TGTGCCAGCAGCCAAGGGTACGTCGGGGTTGGGACTGAAGCTTTCTTT. Translation: CASSQGYVGVGTEAFF.

The chain combines TRBV6-1 with TRBJ1-2, with TRBD1 matching 10 bases. After removal of 8 bases from V and 4 bases from J, the junction contained 10 bases not matched to a gene. The CDR3 extends over 15 amino acids. CDR1 is MNHNS and CDR2 is SASEGT in the germline V gene. CDR3 sequence: CASEETGGASYGYTF. CDR3 sequence (DNA): TGTGCCAGCGAAGAGACAGGGGGCGCAAGCTATGGCTACACCTTC.

V and J are TRBV19 and TRBJ2-5; possibly TRBD2 for D (6 bases). The J call may not be correct, given that the DNA end is closer to TRBJ2-7. CDR3 length equals 14 residues. From germline, CDR1 is LNHDA and CDR2 SQIVND (reference sequence). For the CDR3, the DNA is TGTGCCAGTAGTATAGCGGGAGTGTCCTACGAGCAGTACTTC. This sequence encodes CASSIAGVSYEQYF.

The V gene is TRBV27, the J gene TRBJ1-4; D remains ambiguous. V was cut by 3 bases and J by 7 bases, with 6 bases left in between. CDR1 is MNHEY, CDR2 SMNVEV, per germline (reference sequence). The CDR3 length is 12 residues. CDR3: CASSLVGEKLFF. DNA of the CDR3: TGTGCCAGCAGTTTGGTGGGTGAAAAACTGTTTTTT.

V and J are TRBV19 and TRBJ1-4; D is unclear. Trimming shortened V by 3 bases and J by 6 bases, and 8 bases separated the two germline ends. The CDR3 sequence is 13 residues long. Germline CDR1 reads LNHDA; CDR2 reads SQIVND (reference sequence). CDR3 residues: CASSIAGYEKLFF. In DNA form, the CDR3 reads TGTGCCAGTAGTATTGCGGGCTATGAAAAACTGTTTTTT.

Written as DNA, the CDR3 is TGCGCCAGCAGCCTGCTGTCTAGCGGGGTATTCAATGAGCAGTTCTTC. Protein sequence: CASSLLSSGVFNEQFF. This chain joins TRBV5-1 and TRBJ2-1; TRBD2 matches at 9 bases. With V trimmed by 4 bases and J by 6 bases, 11 bases remained unmatched. The CDR3 runs to 16 residues. The germline CDR1 and CDR2 sequences are SGHRS and YFSETQ.

This clone was seen once. The chain uses TRBV11-2 and TRBJ1-1, with 10 nucleotides matching TRBD1. The CDR3 totals 17 residues. CDR1 and CDR2 (germline): SGHAT, FQNNGV. The ends lost 0 bases at V and 1 base at J; junction bases unmatched: 5. CDR3 loop: CASSLEGTGVTNTEAFF. For the CDR3, the DNA is TGTGCCAGCAGCTTAGAAGGGACAGGGGTTACGAACACTGAAGCTTTCTTT.

The genes are TRBV19 and TRBJ2-7, with 11 bases aligning to TRBD1. Trimming took 3 bases from V and 2 from J; bases not matched to a gene: 6. CDR3 length: 16 amino acids. CDR1 and CDR2 from the germline V gene are LNHDA and SQIVND (reference sequence). CDR3 sequence (DNA): TGTGCCAGTAGTATTGGGGACAGGGGGATGGCCTACGAGCAGTACTTC. Translated: CASSIGDRGMAYEQYF.